These 26 T cell receptor beta chains were sequenced from one sample in a study of immune characterization of retroperitoneal liposarcoma. Using its own MiXCR run on the PCR reads, TCRdb lists one record per CDR3 protein. The data hold 10,000 to 12,000 distinct CDR3 sequences, with about 27% observed a single time. Sequencing was done on a sample of tumor tissue. These receptors all stem from a male donor with retroperitoneal liposarcoma.

The table lists this clonotype with a few counts. The rearrangement joins TRBV28 to TRBJ2-3, with TRBD1 matching 7 bases. V was clipped by 5 bases and J by 4 bases; unmatched bases: 6. This CDR3 contains 14 residues. CDR1 is MDHEN, CDR2 SYDVKM, per germline. CDR3: CASSDRVASDTQYF. As DNA, the CDR3 is TGTGCCAGCAGTGACAGGGTTGCTTCAGATACGCAGTATTTT. The full variable domain, in which reference TRBV28 and TRBJ2-3 provide the parts outside the CDR3, is DVKVTQSSRYLVKRTGEKVFLECVQDMDHENMFWYRQDPGLGLRLIYFSYDVKMKEKGDIPEGYSVSREKKERFSLILESASTNQTSMYLCASSDRVASDTQYFGPGTRLTVL.

This clonotype was counted between two and nine times. The chain uses TRBV7-6 and TRBJ2-1; D unclear. The end of the DNA is better explained by TRBJ2-7, so the J call may be wrong. CDR3 length: 15 amino acids. CDR1 is SGHVS, CDR2 FNYEAQ, per germline. CDR3: CASSLSPDVYNEQYF. In nucleotides, the CDR3 is TGTGCCAGCAGCTTATCGCCTGACGTCTACAATGAGCAGTACTTC.

This clonotype has ten or more counts. The chain has TRBV12-3 or TRBV12-4 and TRBJ2-3; D may be TRBD2 (5 bases). The length of the CDR3 is 17 residues. The V and J ends lost 2 bases and 1 base respectively, with 16 bases between them. The DNA for the CDR3 is TGTGCCAGCAGTTTAAGAGGGTACCTCTCGGGCACAGATACGCAGTATTTT. This sequence encodes CASSLRGYLSGTDTQYF.

This clonotype was seen repeatedly, ten times or more. The rearrangement links TRBV7-6 to TRBJ1-2; TRBD1 is a possible D gene (6 bases). This CDR3 has 13 residues. The V gene lost 0 bases and the J gene lost 7 bases, with 9 bases spanning the gap. Per germline, CDR1 SGHVS and CDR2 FNYEAQ. The DNA for the CDR3 is TGTGCCAGCAGCTTAGCTCGGACAGTTGGCTACACCTTC. Its translation: CASSLARTVGYTF.

This sequence joins TRBV6-4 and TRBJ2-2; 10 bases fit TRBD1. Germline-derived CDR1 and CDR2 are MRHNA and SNTAGT. The CDR3 length is 14 residues. With 8 bases clipped from V and 5 bases from J, the junction kept 5 bases outside the gene matches. The CDR3 nucleotides read TGTGCCAGCGGAGGGACAGGGGATACCGGGGAGCTGTTTTTT. As protein: CASGGTGDTGELFF.

The V call is TRBV6-1, the J call TRBJ2-7; TRBD2 matches 7 bases. The CDR3 runs to 15 residues. Germline CDR1 and CDR2: MNHNS and SASEGT. The junction had 7 bases not matched to a gene; V was cut back by 5 bases and J by 0 bases. The CDR3 DNA is TGTGCCAGCAGTCCCCTAGCGGAGAGCTCCTACGAGCAGTACTTC. Amino acid sequence: CASSPLAESSYEQYF.

This clonotype was detected many times. The chain uses TRBV12-3 or TRBV12-4 and TRBJ2-1; 8 positions match TRBD1. The tail of the sequence fits TRBJ2-7 better, so the J call may be wrong. CDR3 size: 14 residues. The CDR3 reads CASGGRQGIREQYF. The CDR3 coding sequence is TGTGCCAGTGGTGGCAGACAGGGGATTCGCGAGCAGTACTTC.

Turning to this clonotype: One end of the junction does not line up with germline, which may come from a read error. The J gene is TRBJ2-3, the V gene TRBV6-1; 8 bases align to TRBD2. CDR1 and CDR2 (germline): MNHNS, SASEGT. The CDR3 spans 13 residues. For the CDR3, the DNA is TGTGCCAGTCGTAGGGCGGGGGGTTACGAGCAGTACTTT. The encoded protein is CASRRAGGYEQYF.

This clonotype was seen more than once but under ten times. The V and J genes are TRBV12-3 or TRBV12-4 and TRBJ2-1; D tentatively fits TRBD1 or TRBD2 (5 bases each). The CDR3 extends over 13 amino acids. V was shortened by 5 bases and J by 10 bases, with 15 bases between the two germline ends. CDR3 sequence (DNA): TGTGCCAGCAGTCGTGACGAGGGGTACGAGCAGTTCTTC. Its protein product is CASSRDEGYEQFF.

V gene TRBV6-6 combines with J gene TRBJ1-4; no firm D call. V was cut by 5 bases and J by 5 bases, with 3 bases left in between. The CDR3 has 11 residues. Looked up from germline, CDR1 is MNHNY and CDR2 is SVGAGI (reference sequence). Here the CDR3 reads CASSSNEKLFF. The CDR3 bases are TGTGCCAGCAGTAGCAATGAAAAACTGTTTTTT.

The chain employs TRBV10-1 and TRBJ2-1; 8 bases fit TRBD2. Gene TRBJ2-5 matches the end of the DNA better, so the J call may be wrong. Germline V lookup: CDR1 WNHNN, CDR2 SYGVQD (reference sequence). The CDR3 has 12 residues. The CDR3 spells CATGLVRETQYF. CDR3 in DNA: TGCGCCACGGGACTAGTCCGGGAGACCCAGTACTTC.

V gene TRBV7-2 combines with J gene TRBJ2-1, with TRBD1 matching 8 bases. The CDR3 has 15 amino acids. Germline V CDR1 and CDR2: SGHTA, FQGNSA. J lost 10 bases, V lost 4 bases, and 12 bases had no gene match. The CDR3 reads CASSSMDRAQDEQFF. For the CDR3, the DNA is TGTGCCAGCAGCTCGATGGACAGGGCCCAAGACGAGCAGTTCTTC.

This CDR3 reads CASSRQGAGEQYF. Here the CDR3 DNA reads TGTGCCAGCAGCAGACAGGGGGCGGGAGAGCAGTACTTC. V gene TRBV27 combines with J gene TRBJ2-1, with 10 bases aligning to TRBD1. The end of the DNA is better explained by TRBJ2-7, so the J call may be wrong. This CDR3 region has 13 residues. The germline V gene encodes CDR1 MNHEY and CDR2 SMNVEV (reference sequence).

This clonotype was seen more than once but under ten times. The genes are TRBV27 and TRBJ2-2; D is perhaps TRBD1 (6 bases). The CDR3 extends over 16 amino acids. The V end lost 7 bases, the J end lost 5 bases, and 20 bases lay between the germline ends. The germline CDR1 and CDR2 sequences are MNHEY and SMNVEV (reference sequence). The CDR3 DNA reads TGTGCCAGCACCCTACTTGACAGGTTTCATACCGGGGAGCTGTTTTTT. Amino acids: CASTLLDRFHTGELFF.

The V call is TRBV7-2, the J call TRBJ2-1, with 16 positions matching TRBD2. Germline CDR1 and CDR2: SGHTA and FQGNSA. This CDR3 region has 15 residues. After removal of 5 bases from V and 10 bases from J, the junction contained 5 bases not matched to a gene. The CDR3 is CASSGGTSGRAEQFF. Here the CDR3 DNA reads TGTGCCAGCAGCGGAGGGACTAGCGGGAGGGCCGAGCAGTTCTTC.

The chain recombines TRBV12-3 or TRBV12-4 with TRBJ2-1; 11 bases line up with TRBD2. V was clipped by 2 bases and J by 13 bases; unmatched bases: 10. The CDR3 contains 15 residues. CDR3 coding DNA: TGTGCCAGCAGTTTACAGCTAGCGGGAGGAGAGACCCAGTTCTTC. It codes for CASSLQLAGGETQFF.

By sample fraction, this clonotype is medium-sized (0.01 to 0.1%). The V call is TRBV6-6, the J call TRBJ2-3, with D perhaps matching TRBD1 (5 bases). V was pared by 2 bases and J by 2 bases, with 14 bases between. From germline, CDR1 is MNHNY and CDR2 SVGAGI (reference sequence). The CDR3 extends over 16 amino acids. The CDR3 DNA sequence: TGTGCCAGCAGTTACGACTCGGTTGGGGCCACAGATACGCAGTATTTT. Its translation: CASSYDSVGATDTQYF.

This clonotype was counted many times. This chain connects TRBV6-1 to TRBJ2-1; TRBD2 matches at 7 bases. Trimming at V came to 7 bases and at J to 5 bases, leaving 5 bases not matched to a gene. Germline V gene sequence: CDR1 MNHNS, CDR2 SASEGT. This CDR3 is 13 amino acids long. The CDR3 loop reads CASNRGEDNEQFF. DNA of the CDR3: TGTGCCAGCAACCGGGGGGAGGACAATGAGCAGTTCTTC.

The V gene is TRBV6-6, the J gene TRBJ2-5; TRBD2 matches 10 bases. Germline V CDR1 and CDR2: MNHNY, SVGAGI (reference sequence). The CDR3 consists of 19 residues. Unmatched junction bases numbered 21, after V lost 0 bases and J lost 11 bases. CDR3: CASSYSKAGGLRSYNEQYF. CDR3 DNA: TGTGCCAGCAGTTACTCGAAAGCGGGAGGGCTCCGCTCCTACAATGAGCAGTACTTC.

The chain is built from TRBV12-3 or TRBV12-4 and TRBJ2-5; no firm D call. This CDR3 region has 17 residues. Trimming removed 0 bases at V and 4 bases at J, with 18 bases between. The CDR3 bases are TGTGCCAGCAGTTTAGCGCTGGGTTACGGGCGTCGAGAGACCCAGTACTTC. Its translation is CASSLALGYGRRETQYF.

The rearrangement uses TRBV7-2 and TRBJ2-6, with D possibly being TRBD1 or TRBD2 (5 bases each). The CDR3 contains 17 residues. From germline, CDR1 is SGHTA and CDR2 FQGNSA. V was cut by 1 base and J by 0 bases, with 10 bases left in between. The CDR3 reads CASSLVPGTSGANVLTF. DNA of the CDR3: TGTGCCAGCAGCTTAGTCCCAGGGACCTCTGGGGCCAACGTCCTGACTTTC.

The chain has TRBV24-1 and TRBJ2-5, with 13 positions matching TRBD2. CDR1 is KGHDR, CDR2 SFDVKD, per germline. This CDR3 contains 15 residues. Losses at the gene ends were 5 bases for V and 11 bases for J; bases not matched to a gene: 10. The CDR3 here is CATSGLAGGYNEQYF. The DNA of the CDR3 is TGTGCCACCAGTGGACTAGCGGGAGGTTACAATGAGCAGTACTTC.

This clonotype occurred once. In DNA, the CDR3 is TGTGCCAGCAGCTCGGGGGTCCTACAGGGGACCCAGTTCTTC. Translation: CASSSGVLQGTQFF. The chain combines TRBV6-2 or TRBV6-3 with TRBJ2-1, with D possibly TRBD1 on 7 matching bases. Deletions cut 6 bases from V and 13 bases from J, with 22 bases between. The CDR3 is 14 residues long. CDR1 and CDR2 (germline): MNHEY, SVGEGT.

This clonotype is medium-sized in the sample. The chain recombines TRBV7-2 with TRBJ2-3; 7 bases agree with TRBD2. The CDR3 totals 17 residues. Germline V gene lookup returns CDR1 SGHTA and CDR2 FQGNSA. Germline trimming cut 3 bases from V and 0 bases from J; bases unmatched to any gene: 9. The CDR3 DNA follows: TGTGCCAGCAGCTTTCCACGAAGCGGGACCAGCACAGATACGCAGTATTTT. This translates into CASSFPRSGTSTDTQYF. The full variable domain, completed using reference TRBV7-2 and TRBJ2-3, is GAGVSQSPSNKVTEKGKDVELRCDPISGHTALYWYRQSLGQGLEFLIYFQGNSAPDKSGLPSDRFSAERTGGSVSTLTIQRTQQEDSAVYLCASSFPRSGTSTDTQYFGPGTRLTVL.

The chain combines TRBV7-2 with TRBJ2-1, with D perhaps given as TRBD1 or TRBD2 (5 bases each). The CDR3 consists of 15 residues. Germline assignment: CDR1 SGHTA and CDR2 FQGNSA. Trimming shortened V by 5 bases and J by 8 bases, and 19 bases separated the two germline ends. CDR3 sequence reads: CASSPRVRWGDEQFF. The CDR3, as DNA: TGTGCCAGCAGCCCCAGGGTCCGATGGGGAGATGAGCAGTTCTTC.

The rearrangement links TRBV6-1 to TRBJ1-2; 8 bases fit TRBD1. V trimming: 5 bases; J trimming: 8 bases; junction bases outside the gene matches: 13. There are 15 residues in the CDR3. Germline V gene lookup returns CDR1 MNHNS and CDR2 SASEGT. The CDR3 sequence: CASSRTGSDSGGYTF. CDR3 DNA sequence: TGTGCCAGCAGTCGGACAGGGAGTGACAGTGGGGGCTACACCTTC.